This T cell receptor (beta chain) is drawn from a study of breast tumors, draining lymph nodes, adjacent tissues. The lymph nodes were axillary draining lymph nodes from breast cancer patients. Germline loops: CDR1 LNHNV, CDR2 YYDKDF (reference sequence). CDR3 length equals 12 residues. Trimming left V 0 bases short and J 6 bases short, with 6 bases between. This clonotype occurred many times. One entry per CDR3 protein results from TCRdb running MiXCR on the multiplex PCR reads. The sample has around 250,000 distinct CDR3 sequences; 34% are singletons. This chain connects TRBV15 to TRBJ2-7, with D perhaps matching TRBD2 (5 bases). Specimen: axillary lymph node tissue. This TCR came from a female donor with breast cancer. Some clones in this sample may be carry-over from other donors' samples. The CDR3 DNA is TGTGCCACCAGCAGAGAGCGGGCCGAGCAGTACTTC. Encoded protein: CATSRERAEQYF.